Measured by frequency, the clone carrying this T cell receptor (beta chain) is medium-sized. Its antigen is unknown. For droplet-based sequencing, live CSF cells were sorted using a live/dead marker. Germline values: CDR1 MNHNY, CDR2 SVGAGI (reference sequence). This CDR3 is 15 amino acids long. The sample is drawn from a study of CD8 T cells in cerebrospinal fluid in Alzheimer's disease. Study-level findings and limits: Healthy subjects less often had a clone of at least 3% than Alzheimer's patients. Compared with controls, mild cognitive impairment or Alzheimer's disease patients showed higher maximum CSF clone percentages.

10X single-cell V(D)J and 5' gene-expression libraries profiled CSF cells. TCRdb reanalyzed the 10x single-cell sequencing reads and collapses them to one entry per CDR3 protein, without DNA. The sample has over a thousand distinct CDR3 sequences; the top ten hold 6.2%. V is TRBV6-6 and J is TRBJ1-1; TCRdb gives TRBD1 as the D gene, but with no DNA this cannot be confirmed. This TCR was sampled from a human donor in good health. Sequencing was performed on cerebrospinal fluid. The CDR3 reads CASSQTGGAGTEAFF.